The present entry profiles one TCR beta chain with its context. No cognate antigen has been identified for it. Base qualities were left out, and no much larger clone turns up one base away. This entry comes from a study of response to subunit inactivated influenza vaccine (dated by TCRdb to 2017 to 2018). With regard to the full study: Deep quantitative profiling of the T cell receptor repertoire was used in the study to follow responses to a trivalent subunit inactivated influenza vaccine. The full study reports these points: The authors proposed that each seasonal influenza vaccination may bring in only a limited number of new T cells.

The method behind the library was RT-PCR. The instrument was an Illumina HiSeq 2500. TCRdb trimmed the raw reads at Q25, called clones with MiXCR and kept productive beta chains. For every CDR3 protein sequence, its rows merge into one entry that carries the most common genes and DNA. The sample profile shows approximately 290,000 distinct CDR3 sequences; about 20% of them were found once. Of the sample, 10% falls within the top ten clones. Germline trimming: 4 bases from V, 4 bases from J; junction bases outside gene matches: 7. Reading the germline V gene gives CDR1 SGHRS and CDR2 YFSETQ. Taken from cysteine to phenylalanine, the CDR3 has 15 residues. The DNA shown is the 45-base CDR3, in frame from base 1.

The V and J genes are TRBV5-1 and TRBJ1-1; 10 bases in the junction line up with TRBD1. The source was PBMCs from blood, collected about 19 months after vaccination. The sequence came from a man aged 50-75 years who received an inactivated influenza vaccine. Donor details come from another sample of the same person, matched by shared clones. The CDR3 in this case is CASSQDRGKGTEAFF. The DNA sequence follows: TGCGCCAGCAGCCAGGACAGGGGGAAAGGCACTGAAGCTTTCTTT.